This T cell receptor (beta chain) derives from a study of T cell responses to AZD1222 COVID-19 vaccine (dated by TCRdb to about 2021). About the study as a whole: AZD1222 recipients whose second dose came at about 4 weeks and those whose second dose came at about 12 weeks were combined into one group, since spike-specific TCR depth and breadth did not differ between the two schedules. TCR sequencing was performed for 230 to 250 trial participants, of whom about 200 were given two doses of AZD1222 and about 25 were given two doses of MenACWY control vaccine. Trial participants were enrolled by age into 18-55, 56-69 and 70-plus year subgroups, with about 150, 27 and 61 TCR-sequenced participants respectively.

The CDR3 regions of human TCRbeta chains were subjected to immunosequencing. The paper's data handling went like this. Repertoire TCRs were matched against a reference library of SARS-CoV-2-specific TCRs generated with the MIRA antigen-specificity platform. Breadth was defined as the fraction of unique TCRs that were SARS-CoV-2-associated, and depth was defined as the fraction of total T cells that were SARS-CoV-2-associated. Each spike-specific TCR was assigned to its reactive spike region and to a CD4 or CD8 class using the MIRA data. Log10-transformed breadth and depth values were compared by one-way ANOVA with Sidak's multiple comparisons tests. The table was pulled from immuneACCESS by TCRdb, which kept in-frame rearrangements only. Such tables lose some clones; where checked, under half of the loss comes from unresolved V genes, and the rest has no known cause. Clone size and the V and J calls come from that table; the DNA yielded D and trimming. The sample has around 130,000 clones on record, approximately 94% of them singletons. Around 6.6% of the sample is in the top ten clones.

The study at large found these results: Conclusions about previously exposed vaccinees were limited because only five to seven AZD1222 recipients were SARS-CoV-2 seropositive at baseline. Participants were mostly white British, with more females than males. The authors suggested clonal diversity may have been underestimated. In the small 56-69-year group, the increase in depth fell short of significance, most likely because of low power. Vaccine-associated CD4 TCRs spanned the whole spike protein, with dominant responses in regions 160-218 and 743-854. After two AZD1222 doses, spike-specific TCR breadth and depth were significantly higher than at day 0 and than in MenACWY recipients. Nearly half of unique spike-specific TCRs reportedly recognized epitopes outside regions mutated in the B.1.351 and B.1.1.7 variants. No day 14 peak-response samples were available, so repertoires were characterized only after the peak T cell response.

Concerning this clone: Which antigen it targets is not known. Per-base quality was not reported, and no clone a single base away is much larger than it.

Explained via the paper, the time point label denotes: baseline before first vaccination. The vaccinee samples were drawn from two UK trials, COV001 and COV002, one of which was a single-blind randomized controlled phase 2/3 trial testing AZD1222 (ChAdOx1 nCoV-19) in healthy adults. For TCRbeta chain sequencing, PBMC samples were collected from trial participants at day 0 and at day 28 after the second dose. The CDR3 runs 13 amino acids, cysteine and phenylalanine included. The entry retains the CDR3 DNA only, 39 bases that are in frame from base 1. V and J lose 3 bases and 8 bases, and a span of 14 bases separates them. According to the germline V gene, CDR1 reads SQVTM and CDR2 reads ANQGSEA.

Recombination connected TRBV29-1 to TRBJ2-1; the D gene is perhaps TRBD2, on 6 matching bases. This TCR derives from an adult in good health. The sequencing used peripheral blood, collected on day 0 of AZD1222 vaccination. The DNA sequence is as follows: TGCAGCGTTGAGGGGGGAAGGGTAGATGAGCAGTTCTTC. Its amino acids are CSVEGGRVDEQFF.